This T cell receptor beta chain appears in the sequencing data of a study of blood T cell repertoires in COVID-19. Across the whole study: COVID-19 samples, acute and convalescent, were from the United States, Italy and Spain. Nucleic acid was either cDNA or gDNA, and it came from T cells, B-cell-depleted T cells, or PBMCs.

Original processing methods: The authors estimated nucleated cell counts from reference gene primer amplification. Data came from immunoSEQ multiplex PCR; TCRdb stores just in-frame clones and leaves some out. D and trimming were read from the DNA, whereas the V and J calls and clone size are those reported in that table. The sample holds about 220,000 clones, roughly 80% seen once. V lost 0 bases to trimming and J lost 7 bases, with 18 bases between them. Germline CDR1 reads MNHEY; CDR2 reads SVGAGI. This CDR3 has 16 residues. V is TRBV6-5 and J is TRBJ1-1; D is possibly TRBD1 (6 bases). Sequencing was done on a sample of peripheral blood. This sequence was found in a human donor in a cohort sampled during active COVID-19. In DNA form, the CDR3 reads TGTGCCAGCAGTTACTCGCGGGGAGGGGGGTCCAGTGAAGCTTTCTTT. This gives the protein CASSYSRGGGSSEAFF.